This TCR beta chain was sequenced for a study of CD8 T cells in ankylosing spondylitis. This clonotype was seen a handful of times. What it binds is unknown. Findings and caveats of the study: According to the report, clones linked to the disease were significantly enriched in matched synovial fluid samples taken from ankylosing spondylitis patients. There was a TCR beta motif, made of several highly homologous variants, that appeared characteristic of ankylosing spondylitis blood. Relatively scarce in peripheral blood, disease-linked clones were CD8+. Reactive arthritis synovial fluid and blood previously showed some of these motif variants.

CDR3 length equals 13 residues. Germline V gives CDR1 KGHDR, CDR2 SFDVKD. The germline V and J ends were trimmed by 8 bases and 6 bases, with 16 bases remaining between them. Each TCR beta library was made by quantitative 5'-RACE that incorporated molecular barcodes. TCRdb fed the 5' RACE reads into MiXCR, producing one record per CDR3 protein. The table lists a few hundred thousand distinct CDR3 sequences, under 25% of them singletons, with about 16% in the top ten. The source is a male donor with ankylosing spondylitis. Sequenced input: blood, either unsorted or a sorted T cell fraction (not recorded which). The chain combines TRBV24-1 with TRBJ2-7; D ambiguous. CDR3 bases: TGTGCCACCACGGACGCGAGCACGGGCGAGCAGTACTTC. It specifies CATTDASTGEQYF.